This passage covers 29 T cell receptor beta chains from one sample sequenced in a study of cytomegalovirus exposure and HLA in healthy donors. PCR amplification relied on 60 Vbeta primers (plus 13 Jbeta primers). Method: immunoSEQ multiplex PCR; TCRdb's copy keeps in-frame clones and lacks some. The repertoire holds 180,000 or so clones, with 80% to 90% as singletons. The sample taken for sequencing was PBMCs. These receptors originate from a woman under 30 in good health and CMV-seronegative.

J is TRBJ2-5 and V is TRBV14; TRBD2 might be the D (6 bases). V shed 3 bases and J shed 5 bases, with 13 bases lying between them. The CDR3 is 14 amino acids. In germline, CDR1 is SGHDN, CDR2 FVKESK. For the CDR3, the DNA is TGTGCCAGCAGCCATGGCGTCGCGGGGGAGACCCAGTACTTC. Protein product: CASSHGVAGETQYF.

This chain joins TRBV28 and TRBJ1-4, with TRBD1 identical over 7 bases. CDR1 and CDR2 from the germline V gene are MDHEN and SYDVKM. The trim removed 4 bases at V and 4 bases at J, leaving 9 bases unmatched. The CDR3 extends over 16 amino acids. CDR3 nucleotides: TGTGCCAGCAGTTCCTCGCGGACAGGAGATAATGAAAAACTGTTTTTT. This codes for CASSSSRTGDNEKLFF.

This clone appeared a single time. This chain links TRBV30 with TRBJ2-6; 7 positions match TRBD2. Germline V gene data show CDR1 as GTSNPN and CDR2 as SVGIG (reference sequence). V gave up 4 bases and J gave up 2 bases; unmatched junction bases: 2. The CDR3 loop spans 14 amino acids. CDR3 coding DNA: TGTGCCTGGAATGGGGGGGCTGGGGCCAACGTCCTGACTTTC. Protein sequence: CAWNGGAGANVLTF.

The chain joins TRBV7-9 to TRBJ1-3; TRBD1 agrees at 7 bases. The CDR3 has 19 residues. Per germline, CDR1 SEHNR and CDR2 FQNEAQ (reference sequence). The trim removed 4 bases at V and 2 bases at J, leaving 17 bases unmatched. The CDR3 DNA is TGTGCCAGCAGCTACCGGGACAGAAGAACTGACTCCCCTGGAAACACCATATATTTT. Amino acids: CASSYRDRRTDSPGNTIYF.

The chain has TRBV29-1 and TRBJ2-7; TRBD1 is a possible D gene (5 bases). Germline CDR1 and CDR2: SQVTM and ANQGSEA. The V gene lost 7 bases and the J gene lost 2 bases, with 15 bases spanning the gap. The CDR3 runs to 13 residues. The CDR3 sequence: CSAARQGTYEQYF. The CDR3, as DNA: TGCAGCGCAGCCAGGCAGGGAACCTACGAGCAGTACTTC.

This rearrangement joins TRBV28 to TRBJ2-5, with D uncertain. V was cut by 6 bases and J by 5 bases, with 13 bases left in between. Germline V gene sequence: CDR1 MDHEN, CDR2 SYDVKM. CDR3 length: 13 amino acids. The CDR3 region is CASSPPSSETQYF. CDR3 DNA: TGTGCCAGCAGCCCCCCTAGTTCTGAGACCCAGTACTTC.

A single count supports this clone. Relative to the germline gene, one junction end is altered; a read error may explain this. The genes are TRBV7-9 and TRBJ2-3, with D hard to call. Germline-derived CDR1 and CDR2 are SEHNR and FQNEAQ (reference sequence). The CDR3 is 15 residues long. This CDR3 is CASSLELARVGTQYF. The DNA for the CDR3 is TGTGCCAGCAGCTTAGAACTGGCACGGGTTGGTACGCAGTACTTT.

The chain has TRBV7-8 and TRBJ2-2, with TRBD2 as a possible D gene (6 bases). The V gene lost 5 bases and the J gene lost 4 bases, with 14 bases spanning the gap. CDR3 length equals 15 residues. From germline, CDR1 is SGHVS and CDR2 FQNEAQ. CDR3 loop: CASSPRRVGTGELFF. In DNA form, the CDR3 reads TGTGCCAGCAGCCCCCGGAGGGTTGGCACCGGGGAGCTGTTTTTT.

The chain joins TRBV2 to TRBJ2-7, with D possibly matching TRBD1 (6 bases). Germline lookup yields CDR1 SNHLY and CDR2 FYNNEI. The V end was cut by 6 bases, the J end by 2 bases, with 14 bases between. CDR3 length equals 14 residues. CDR3 in amino acids: CASRQEKGAYEQYF. Written as DNA, the CDR3 is TGTGCCAGCAGGCAGGAGAAGGGGGCCTACGAGCAGTACTTC.

The rearrangement joins TRBV10-2 to TRBJ2-1, with 7 bases identical to TRBD2. Looked up from germline, CDR1 is WSHSY and CDR2 is SAAADI. The CDR3 contains 15 residues. Germline trimming cut 6 bases from V and 0 bases from J; bases unmatched to any gene: 5. CDR3 sequence (DNA): TGCGCCAGCAGAACCAGCGGGACCTCCTACAATGAGCAGTTCTTC. It codes for CASRTSGTSYNEQFF.

This clone was seen more than once but under ten times. The J gene is TRBJ1-5, the V gene TRBV29-1; no clear D gene. Between the trimmed V and J ends, which lost 7 bases and 2 bases, there was a span of 9 bases. Germline V lookup: CDR1 SQVTM, CDR2 ANQGSEA. The CDR3 has 12 residues. CDR3 protein: CSAGEGNQPQHF. CDR3 coding DNA: TGCAGCGCTGGGGAGGGCAATCAGCCCCAGCATTTT.

V gene TRBV12-5 combines with J gene TRBJ2-3; D gene unclear. Trimming cost V 2 bases and J 6 bases, with 6 bases left between them. The germline CDR1 and CDR2 sequences are LGHNT and FRNRAP. The CDR3 is 12 residues long. CDR3 loop: CASGLHADTQYF. The CDR3 DNA is TGTGCTAGTGGTTTGCACGCGGATACGCAGTATTTT.

This chain uses TRBV6-5 with TRBJ1-5; D not resolved. The CDR3 length is 15 residues. Trimming stripped 0 bases from V and 1 base from J, with 7 bases between. Germline V gene sequence: CDR1 MNHEY, CDR2 SVGAGI. CDR3 DNA sequence: TGTGCCAGCAGTTACTCTGAGGCAAGCAATCAGCCCCAGCATTTT. It specifies CASSYSEASNQPQHF.

CDR3 nucleotides: TGTGCTAGTGGTTTGGCAGGGTATGGCTACACCTTC. It specifies CASGLAGYGYTF. The rearrangement joins TRBV12-5 to TRBJ1-2; a possible D gene is TRBD1 (5 bases). Germline V gene data show CDR1 as LGHNT and CDR2 as FRNRAP. The CDR3 consists of 12 residues. The germline V and J ends were trimmed by 1 base and 5 bases, with 5 bases remaining between them. Using reference TRBV12-5 and TRBJ1-2 for the parts outside the CDR3, the full variable domain is DARVTQTPRHKVTEMGQEVTMRCQPILGHNTVFWYRQTMMQGLELLAYFRNRAPLDDSGMPKDRFSAEMPDATLATLKIQPSEPRDSAVYFCASGLAGYGYTFGSGTRLTVV.

This sequence joins TRBV5-1 and TRBJ1-5, with D uncertain. Germline CDR1 reads SGHRS; CDR2 reads YFSETQ. The CDR3 runs 15 residues. V lost 0 bases and J lost 3, with 10 bases in between. This chain's CDR3 is CASSLDAGNNQPQHF. In DNA form, the CDR3 reads TGCGCCAGCAGCTTGGATGCGGGGAACAATCAGCCCCAGCATTTT.

This clone has just one count. The chain combines TRBV5-1 with TRBJ2-7, with 9 bases fitting TRBD1. Germline assignment: CDR1 SGHRS and CDR2 YFSETQ. There are 15 residues in the CDR3. Trimming cost V 3 bases and J 1 base; bases outside gene matches: 5. The CDR3 protein is CASSSEDRGSYEQYF. CDR3 coding DNA: TGCGCCAGCAGCTCGGAGGACAGGGGATCCTACGAGCAGTACTTC. The whole variable domain, filled in from reference TRBV5-1 and TRBJ2-7, reads KAGVTQTPRYLIKTRGQQVTLSCSPISGHRSVSWYQQTPGQGLQFLFEYFSETQRNKGNFPGRFSGRQFSNSRSEMNVSTLELGDSALYLCASSSEDRGSYEQYFGPGTRLTVT.

The chain couples TRBV10-2 to TRBJ2-1; TRBD2 is a possible D gene (6 bases). The CDR3 loop spans 14 amino acids. With 3 bases removed from V and 6 bases from J, the gap between germline ends came to 12 bases. The germline CDR1 and CDR2 sequences are WSHSY and SAAADI. CDR3 protein: CASSDWDSPNEQFF. The CDR3 region has the DNA TGCGCCAGCAGTGACTGGGACTCTCCCAATGAGCAGTTCTTC.

The V call is TRBV28, the J call TRBJ2-3; a weak D match, TRBD2 (5 bases). The CDR3 is 15 amino acids. The germline CDR1 and CDR2 sequences are MDHEN and SYDVKM. Trimming cost V 4 bases and J 4 bases, with 15 bases left between them. CDR3 residues: CASSSSGKWPDTQYF. The CDR3 DNA sequence: TGTGCCAGCAGTTCAAGCGGTAAATGGCCAGATACGCAGTATTTT.

The rearrangement links TRBV28 to TRBJ2-2; 10 bases map to TRBD1. From germline, CDR1 is MDHEN and CDR2 SYDVKM. Losses at the gene ends were 3 bases for V and 3 bases for J; bases not matched to a gene: 1. The CDR3 contains 15 residues. CDR3 sequence (DNA): TGTGCCAGCAGTTTGGGACAGGGGTACACCGGGGAGCTGTTTTTT. Translating it yields CASSLGQGYTGELFF.

CDR3 protein: CASSLRTGPYEQYF. CDR3 nucleotide sequence: TGTGCCAGCAGCTTGAGGACAGGCCCCTACGAGCAGTACTTC. The V and J genes are TRBV5-8 and TRBJ2-7; 7 bases align to TRBD1. Trimming removed 1 base from V and 2 bases from J; junction bases left unmatched: 3. The CDR3 covers 14 residues. Germline values: CDR1 SGHTS, CDR2 YDEGEE.

The V gene is TRBV25-1, the J gene TRBJ2-7; 10 bases agree with TRBD1. CDR3 length equals 14 residues. Unmatched junction bases numbered 7, after V lost 5 bases and J lost 6 bases. In germline, CDR1 is MGHDK, CDR2 SYGVNS. The CDR3 coding sequence is TGTGCCAGCAGTAACCTCGGGACAGGGGCCGAGCAGTACTTC. The encoded protein is CASSNLGTGAEQYF.

V gene TRBV5-1 combines with J gene TRBJ2-3; 9 bases fit TRBD2. Germline CDR1 and CDR2: SGHRS and YFSETQ. This CDR3 region has 16 residues. V lost 2 bases and J lost 0; bases outside the gene matches: 4. In DNA form, the CDR3 reads TGCGCCAGCAGCTTAAGACTAGCGGATAGCACAGATACGCAGTATTTT. Translating it yields CASSLRLADSTDTQYF.

The count of this clone is one. This rearrangement joins TRBV7-2 to TRBJ2-1; weak D call: TRBD1 (6 bases). The V gene lost 3 bases and the J gene lost 6 bases, with 12 bases spanning the gap. The V gene's germline CDR1 is SGHTA and CDR2 FQGNSA. This CDR3 spans 14 amino acids. In nucleotides, the CDR3 is TGTGCCAGCAGCTTGGCCCGGACAGTCAATGAGCAGTTCTTC. The encoded protein is CASSLARTVNEQFF.

This clone was found a few times. The gene calls are TRBV11-3 and TRBJ2-7, with D perhaps TRBD2 (6 bases). Trimming removed 5 bases at V and 7 bases at J, with 15 bases between. Germline V CDR1 and CDR2: SGHNT, YENEEA. This CDR3 spans 13 amino acids. CDR3 nucleotide sequence: TGTGCCAGCAGCCCCGGCGGGGTAATTGAGCAGTACTTC. As protein: CASSPGGVIEQYF.

The chain couples TRBV27 to TRBJ1-6; D unclear. The CDR3 runs 12 residues. Germline CDR1 is MNHEY and CDR2 is SMNVEV (reference sequence). V was clipped by 4 bases and J by 7 bases, with 5 bases between them. CDR3 DNA: TGTGCCAGCAGTTCCGCGAATTCACCCCTCCACTTT. It translates to CASSSANSPLHF.

This chain joins TRBV2 and TRBJ2-7; tentative D call: TRBD1 (7 bases). This CDR3 has 17 amino acids. V was clipped by 2 bases and J by 4 bases, with 21 bases between them. Germline loops: CDR1 SNHLY, CDR2 FYNNEI. In DNA form, the CDR3 reads TGTGCCAGCAGTGAACGGAGGGACAGCTCGTTATTGTACGAGCAGTACTTC. As protein: CASSERRDSSLLYEQYF.

This chain joins TRBV19 and TRBJ2-2; D might be TRBD2 (5 bases). Germline CDR1 is LNHDA and CDR2 is SQIVND (reference sequence). V was pared by 3 bases and J by 0 bases, with 8 bases between. The CDR3 runs to 15 residues. In DNA, the CDR3 is TGTGCCAGTAGTATGGACTCACCGAACACCGGGGAGCTGTTTTTT. It yields the protein CASSMDSPNTGELFF.

The rearrangement links TRBV27 to TRBJ2-7, with D unresolved. V was clipped by 6 bases and J by 2 bases, with 14 bases between them. CDR1 is MNHEY, CDR2 SMNVEV, per germline (reference sequence). The CDR3 has 14 residues. CDR3 loop: CASSGASPPYEQYF. The CDR3 DNA reads as TGTGCCAGCAGCGGTGCTAGTCCCCCCTACGAGCAGTACTTC.

This clone was counted only a few times. The J gene is TRBJ2-5, the V gene TRBV18, with D hard to call. Germline-derived CDR1 and CDR2 are KGHSH and LQKENI. V was clipped by 2 bases and J by 1 base, with 5 bases between them. The CDR3 length is 13 residues. DNA of the CDR3: TGTGCCAGCTCACCAGTCGGCCAAGAGACCCAGTACTTC. This translates into CASSPVGQETQYF.